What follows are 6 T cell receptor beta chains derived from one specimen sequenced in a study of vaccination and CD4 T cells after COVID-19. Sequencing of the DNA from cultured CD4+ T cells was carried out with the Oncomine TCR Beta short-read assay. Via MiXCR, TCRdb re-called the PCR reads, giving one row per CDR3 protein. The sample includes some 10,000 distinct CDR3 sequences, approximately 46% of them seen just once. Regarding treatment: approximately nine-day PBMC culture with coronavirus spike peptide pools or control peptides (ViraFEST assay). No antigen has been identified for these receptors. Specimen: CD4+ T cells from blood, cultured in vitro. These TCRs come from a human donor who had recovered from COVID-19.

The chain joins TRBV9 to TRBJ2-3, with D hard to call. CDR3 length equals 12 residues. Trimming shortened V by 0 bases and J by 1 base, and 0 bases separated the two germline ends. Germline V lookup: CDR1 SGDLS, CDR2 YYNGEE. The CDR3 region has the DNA TGTGCCAGCAGCGTAGGCACAGATACGCAGTATTTT. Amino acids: CASSVGTDTQYF.

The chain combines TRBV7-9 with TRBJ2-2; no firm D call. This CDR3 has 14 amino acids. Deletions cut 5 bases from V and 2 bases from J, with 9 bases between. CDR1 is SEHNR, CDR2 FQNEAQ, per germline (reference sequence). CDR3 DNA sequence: TGTGCCAGCAGCCACAACTTAAACACCGGGGAGCTGTTTTTT. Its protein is CASSHNLNTGELFF. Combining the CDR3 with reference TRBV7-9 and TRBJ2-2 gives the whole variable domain DTGVSQNPRHKITKRGQNVTFRCDPISEHNRLYWYRQTLGQGPEFLTYFQNEAQLEKSRLLSDRFSAERPKGSFSTLEIQRTEQGDSAMYLCASSHNLNTGELFFGEGSRLTVL.

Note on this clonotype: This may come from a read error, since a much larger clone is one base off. CDR3 amino acids: CSVGTDGNQSQHF. The CDR3 region has the DNA TGCAGCGTTGGGACAGACGGCAATCAGTCCCAGCATTTT. The V call is TRBV29-1, the J call TRBJ1-5; D is perhaps TRBD1 (6 bases). Looked up from germline, CDR1 is SQVTM and CDR2 is ANQGSEA. CDR3 length: 13 amino acids.

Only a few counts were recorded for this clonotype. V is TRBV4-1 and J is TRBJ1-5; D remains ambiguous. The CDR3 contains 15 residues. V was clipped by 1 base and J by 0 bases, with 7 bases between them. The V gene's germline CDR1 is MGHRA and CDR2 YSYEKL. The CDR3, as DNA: TGCGCCAGCAGCCAAGGTCTAGATAGCAATCAGCCCCAGCATTTT. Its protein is CASSQGLDSNQPQHF.

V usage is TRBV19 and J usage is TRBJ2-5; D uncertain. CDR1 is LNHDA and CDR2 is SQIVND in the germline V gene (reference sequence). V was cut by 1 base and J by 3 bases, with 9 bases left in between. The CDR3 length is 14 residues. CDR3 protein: CASSIAARKETQYF. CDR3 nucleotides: TGTGCCAGTAGTATAGCCGCCAGGAAAGAGACCCAGTACTTC.

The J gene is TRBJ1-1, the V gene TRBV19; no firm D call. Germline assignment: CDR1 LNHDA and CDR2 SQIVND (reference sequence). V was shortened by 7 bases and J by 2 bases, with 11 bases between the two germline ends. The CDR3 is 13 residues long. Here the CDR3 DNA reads TGTGCCAGTAACGTAGAGGTTAACACTGAAGCTTTCTTT. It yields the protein CASNVEVNTEAFF.